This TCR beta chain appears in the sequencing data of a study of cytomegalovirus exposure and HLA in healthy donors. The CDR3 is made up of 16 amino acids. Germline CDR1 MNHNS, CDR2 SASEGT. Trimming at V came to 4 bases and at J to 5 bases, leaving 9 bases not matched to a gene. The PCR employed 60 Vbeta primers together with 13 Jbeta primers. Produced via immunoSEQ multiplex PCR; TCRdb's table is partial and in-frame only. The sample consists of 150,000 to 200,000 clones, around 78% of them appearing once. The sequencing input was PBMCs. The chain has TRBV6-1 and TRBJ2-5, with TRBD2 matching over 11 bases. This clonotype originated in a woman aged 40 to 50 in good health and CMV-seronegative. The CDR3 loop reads CASSAHKLAGVETQYF. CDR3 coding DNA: TGTGCCAGCAGTGCACATAAACTAGCGGGAGTGGAGACCCAGTACTTC.